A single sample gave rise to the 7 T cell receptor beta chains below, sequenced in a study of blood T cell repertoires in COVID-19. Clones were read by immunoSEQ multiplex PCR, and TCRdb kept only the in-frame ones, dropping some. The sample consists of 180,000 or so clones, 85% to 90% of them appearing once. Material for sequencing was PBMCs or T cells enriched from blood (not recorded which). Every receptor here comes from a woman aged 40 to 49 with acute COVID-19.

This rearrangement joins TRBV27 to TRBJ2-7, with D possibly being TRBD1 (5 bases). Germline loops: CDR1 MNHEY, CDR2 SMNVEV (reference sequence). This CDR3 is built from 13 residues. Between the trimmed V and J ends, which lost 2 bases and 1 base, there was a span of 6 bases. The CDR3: CASSLRQSYEQYF. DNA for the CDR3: TGTGCCAGCAGTTTACGACAGTCCTACGAGCAGTACTTC.

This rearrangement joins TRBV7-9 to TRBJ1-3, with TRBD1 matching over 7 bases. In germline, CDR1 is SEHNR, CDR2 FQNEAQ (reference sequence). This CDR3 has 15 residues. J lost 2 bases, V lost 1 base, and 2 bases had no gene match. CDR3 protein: CASSLGRGPGNTIYF. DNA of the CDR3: TGTGCCAGCAGCTTAGGAAGGGGGCCTGGAAACACCATATATTTT.

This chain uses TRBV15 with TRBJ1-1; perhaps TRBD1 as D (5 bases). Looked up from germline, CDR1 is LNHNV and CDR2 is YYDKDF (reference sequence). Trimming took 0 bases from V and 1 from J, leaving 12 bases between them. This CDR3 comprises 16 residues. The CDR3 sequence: CATSRERRGENTEAFF. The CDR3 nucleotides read TGTGCCACCAGCAGAGAAAGACGGGGGGAGAACACTGAAGCTTTCTTT.

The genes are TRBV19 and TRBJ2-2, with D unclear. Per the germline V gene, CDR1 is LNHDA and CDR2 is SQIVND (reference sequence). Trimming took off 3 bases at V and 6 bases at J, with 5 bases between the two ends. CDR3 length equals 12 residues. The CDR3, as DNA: TGTGCCAGTAGTATCCCTTCCGGGGAGCTGTTTTTT. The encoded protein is CASSIPSGELFF.

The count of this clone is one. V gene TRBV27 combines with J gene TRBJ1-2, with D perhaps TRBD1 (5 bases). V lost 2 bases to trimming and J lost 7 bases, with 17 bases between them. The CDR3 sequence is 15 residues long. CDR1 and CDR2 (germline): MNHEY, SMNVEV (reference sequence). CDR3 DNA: TGTGCCAGCAGTTTAATCGGGGGAGAGGGCCGTGGCTACACCTTC. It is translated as CASSLIGGEGRGYTF.

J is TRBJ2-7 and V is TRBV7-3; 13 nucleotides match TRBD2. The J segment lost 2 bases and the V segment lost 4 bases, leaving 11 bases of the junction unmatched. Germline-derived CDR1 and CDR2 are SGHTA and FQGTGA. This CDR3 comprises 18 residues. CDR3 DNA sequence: TGTGCCAGCAGCTACCCCTCGCGACTAGCGGGAGGAACCTACGAGCAGTACTTC. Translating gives CASSYPSRLAGGTYEQYF.

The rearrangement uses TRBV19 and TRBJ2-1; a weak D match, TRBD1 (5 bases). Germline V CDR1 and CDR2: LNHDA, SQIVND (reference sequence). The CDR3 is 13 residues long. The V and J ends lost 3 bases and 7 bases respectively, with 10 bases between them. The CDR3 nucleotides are TGTGCCAGTAGTATTCTGGGGCGAAATGAGCAGTTCTTC. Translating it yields CASSILGRNEQFF.